The rows below give T cell receptor beta chains drawn from one sample of a study of CD8 T cells in ankylosing spondylitis. Each CDR3 protein is one row after TCRdb ran MiXCR on the 5' RACE reads. The table has roughly 130,000 distinct CDR3 sequences, roughly 15% seen once. Source material: blood, either unsorted or a sorted T cell fraction (not recorded which). Every receptor here comes from a female donor with ankylosing spondylitis or in good health (not recorded which). Each CDR3 is given with its conserved first and last residue. A D gene is named only where the DNA matches it firmly. Some rows mark clone size as missing; the rest say once, few, many or name a class of expanded clone.

J gene	D gene	V gene	clone size	CDR3 protein	CDR3 DNA
TRBJ2-3	TRBD2	TRBV7-6	many	CASSLAPTSGGDTQYF	TGTGCCAGCAGCTTAGCCCCAACTAGCGGGGGTGATACGCAGTATTTT
TRBJ2-2	TRBD2	TRBV29-1	many	CSVSRTSGRSGELFF	TGCAGCGTTTCACGGACTAGCGGGAGGTCCGGGGAGCTGTTTTTT
TRBJ2-1	TRBD1	TRBV20-1	few	CSARGTGEFNEQFF	TGCAGTGCTAGAGGGACAGGGGAATTCAATGAGCAGTTCTTC
TRBJ1-4	NA	TRBV4-2	few	CASSQDTGSGVVGEKLFF	TGTGCCAGCAGCCAAGATACAGGGTCGGGAGTGGTTGGGGAAAAACTGTTTTTT
TRBJ2-1	TRBD1	TRBV19	NA	CASSETGGEEQFF	TGTGCCAGTAGTGAAACAGGGGGTGAGGAGCAGTTCTTC
TRBJ2-1	TRBD1	TRBV3-1	NA	CATTRTTGTDSYNEQFF	TGTGCCACCACCCGAACGACCGGGACAGACTCCTACAATGAGCAGTTCTTC
TRBJ2-6	NA	TRBV7-2	few	CASGKSGAGANVLTF	TGTGCCAGCGGAAAGAGTGGAGCTGGGGCCAACGTCCTGACTTTC
TRBJ2-2	NA	TRBV5-1	many	CASTTSQTSSNTGELFF	TGCGCCAGCACCACCTCACAGACTAGTTCGAACACCGGGGAGCTGTTTTTT
TRBJ2-5	TRBD1	TRBV5-1	few	CASSMRGLETQYF	TGCGCCAGCAGCATGAGGGGGCTAGAGACCCAGTACTTC
TRBJ2-5	NA	TRBV5-1	few	CASSSGLLRETQYF	TGCGCCAGCAGCTCCGGACTCCTACGGGAGACCCAGTACTTC
TRBJ1-6	NA	TRBV5-1	NA	CASSPSGQQAGNSPLHF	TGCGCCAGCAGCCCATCCGGGCAGCAAGCGGGTAATTCACCCCTCCACTTT
TRBJ2-6	NA	TRBV10-3	many	CAISGISGANVLTF	TGTGCCATCAGTGGGATCTCTGGGGCCAACGTCCTGACTTTC
TRBJ1-5	NA	TRBV7-8	few	CASSPSGQGRYSNQPQHF	TGTGCCAGCAGCCCTAGTGGGCAGGGCCGTTATAGCAATCAGCCCCAGCATTTT
TRBJ2-1	NA	TRBV7-2	many	CASSLAWSSYNEQFF	TGTGCCAGCAGCTTAGCCTGGAGCTCCTACAATGAGCAGTTCTTC
TRBJ1-6	TRBD1	TRBV5-1	NA	CASRSGQGKVGSPLHF	TGCGCCAGCAGGTCGGGACAGGGAAAGGTCGGGTCACCCCTCCACTTT
TRBJ2-1	NA	TRBV29-1	NA	CSVDKKRNNNEQFF	TGCAGCGTCGATAAGAAACGGAATAACAATGAGCAGTTCTTC
TRBJ2-5	NA	TRBV7-9	few	CASSLGTRQETQYF	TGTGCCAGCAGCTTAGGGACCCGGCAAGAGACCCAGTACTTC
TRBJ2-1	NA	TRBV20-1	many	CSAGVDEQFF	TGCAGTGCTGGGGTGGATGAGCAGTTCTTC
TRBJ2-3	NA	TRBV28	many	CASSFGSTDTQYF	TGTGCCAGCAGTTTCGGTAGCACAGATACGCAGTATTTT
TRBJ1-5	NA	TRBV20-1	many	CSARGSNQPQHF	TGCAGTGCTAGGGGGAGCAATCAGCCCCAGCATTTT